Detailed here is one T cell receptor (beta chain). Its antigen is still unknown. The CDR3 is 14 amino acids. In germline, CDR1 is MNHEY, CDR2 SMNVEV (reference sequence). The V and J ends lost 5 bases and 4 bases respectively, with 14 bases between them. These data come from a study of cytomegalovirus exposure and HLA in healthy donors. Whole-study findings and limits: Most TCR beta V segments were productive about 90% or about 30% of the time in an earlier analysis. A reported reduction in N-insertions relative to the approximately 640-donor mean was seen in an Asian-associated ancestry cluster in a later analysis. Being indistinguishable, some V segments were excluded, TRBV6-2 and TRBV6-3 among them. Later analysis indicated greater clonal expansion among HLA-associated TCR beta chains than among equally common other chains.

Primers: 60 Vbeta forward and 13 Jbeta reverse. TCRdb keeps only in-frame clones here, not all; method: immunoSEQ multiplex PCR. The sample holds about 150,000 clones, 70% seen once. The rearrangement uses TRBV27 and TRBJ1-1; D unresolved. Source material: PBMCs. This clonotype was sampled from a woman aged 55-69 years in good health and CMV-seropositive. CDR3 in DNA: TGTGCCAGCAGTCTCCGGGGTAAAGGCACTGAAGCTTTCTTT. Translated, it gives CASSLRGKGTEAFF.